A single sample is the source of the 13 T cell receptor beta chains below, sequenced in a study of vaccination effects on CD4 cells after COVID-19. Measured with immunoSEQ multiplex PCR; TCRdb has only the in-frame clones, and not every one. The data hold under 45,000 clones, with 77% observed a single time. Within the ViraFEST assay, antigen-specific CD4+ T cells underwent expansion with viral peptide pools prior to sequencing. Isolating CD4+ T cells followed less than 12 days of culture. All vaccine recipients tested negative for nucleocapsid antibodies and had never contracted SARS-CoV-2 infection. These TCRs' antigens remain unknown. The source was CD4+ T cells from PBMCs cultured with HCoV-NL63 spike peptides, collected before COVID-19 vaccination. The receptors were sampled from a human donor who received a COVID-19 vaccine.

The chain uses TRBV2 and TRBJ1-4; D not certain. The length of the CDR3 is 11 residues. CDR1 is SNHLY, CDR2 FYNNEI, per germline. V was cut by 4 bases and J by 11 bases, with 8 bases left in between. CDR3 coding DNA: TGTGCCAGCAGTGGGAACCAGAAACTGTTTTTT. Residues: CASSGNQKLFF.

This chain joins TRBV14 and TRBJ1-5; no clear D. Trimming took off 7 bases at V and 5 bases at J, with 0 bases between the two ends. From germline, CDR1 is SGHDN and CDR2 FVKESK. The CDR3 runs to 9 residues. In DNA form, the CDR3 reads TGTGCCAGCAATCAGCCCCAGCATTTT. The encoded protein is CASNQPQHF.

The rearrangement joins TRBV5-6 to TRBJ2-4, with TRBD1 matching 8 bases. V lost 4 bases, J lost 3 bases, and 6 bases stayed unmatched. Germline V gene lookup returns CDR1 SGHDT and CDR2 YYEEEE. The CDR3 sequence is 15 residues long. The CDR3: CASSRQGLVKNIQYF. The CDR3 DNA sequence: TGTGCCAGCAGCCGACAGGGGTTGGTCAAAAACATTCAGTACTTC.

This clone was picked up a small number of times. This chain joins TRBV19 and TRBJ1-4, with a tentative D call TRBD1 (5 bases). There are 14 residues in the CDR3. Trimming removed 5 bases at V and 7 bases at J, with 14 bases between. Germline CDR1 is LNHDA and CDR2 is SQIVND (reference sequence). The CDR3 here is CASSPRGYGEKLFF. For the CDR3, the DNA is TGTGCCAGTAGTCCTAGGGGATACGGTGAAAAACTGTTTTTT.

V is TRBV7-2 and J is TRBJ2-2; D unclear. Germline lookup yields CDR1 SGHTA and CDR2 FQGNSA. The CDR3 totals 14 residues. With 1 base removed from V and 6 bases from J, the gap between germline ends came to 9 bases. The CDR3 nucleotides are TGTGCCAGCAGCTTAGATCCCCTCGCCGGGGAGCTGTTTTTT. Its translation is CASSLDPLAGELFF.

V is TRBV25-1 and J is TRBJ1-4, with D uncertain. The germline CDR1 and CDR2 sequences are MGHDK and SYGVNS. Trimming removed 6 bases from V and 5 bases from J, with 4 bases in between. The CDR3 contains 11 residues. The CDR3 DNA follows: TGTGCCAGCAGGAAAAATGAAAAACTGTTTTTT. Protein product: CASRKNEKLFF.

This clone was observed a handful of times. In DNA, the CDR3 is TGTGCCAGCAGCGCGGAGGGTGCCTACGAGCAGTACGTC. This sequence encodes CASSAEGAYEQYV. V and J are TRBV6-6 and TRBJ2-7, with TRBD2 as a possible D gene (6 bases). The CDR3 runs 13 residues. Per the germline V gene, CDR1 is MNHNY and CDR2 is SVGAGI (reference sequence). V was shortened by 6 bases and J by 2 bases, with 11 bases between the two germline ends.

The V and J genes are TRBV4-1 and TRBJ2-3; D is possibly TRBD2 (5 bases). V lost 4 bases and J 2 bases, leaving 22 bases between the germline ends. Germline V gene data show CDR1 as MGHRA and CDR2 as YSYEKL. The CDR3 runs 18 residues. CDR3 DNA: TGCGCCAGCAGCCTAAAGACGGCCAGCGGTTCGTTCACAGATACGCAGTATTTT. This codes for CASSLKTASGSFTDTQYF.

The chain has TRBV7-2 and TRBJ2-7; a weak D match, TRBD2 (5 bases). Trimming took off 5 bases at V and 5 bases at J, with 13 bases between the two ends. From germline, CDR1 is SGHTA and CDR2 FQGNSA. This CDR3 has 13 residues. CDR3 sequence reads: CASSLRPGDEQYV. CDR3 in DNA: TGTGCCAGCAGCCTCCGTCCCGGGGACGAGCAGTACGTC.

The chain joins TRBV4-3 to TRBJ2-3; weak D call: TRBD2 (7 bases). Germline CDR1 and CDR2: LGHNA and YSLEER. The CDR3 extends over 19 amino acids. V was clipped by 3 bases and J by 6 bases, with 28 bases between them. CDR3 protein: CASSHHGGVGGRTGDTQYF. The CDR3 DNA sequence: TGCGCCAGCAGCCACCACGGAGGTGTGGGGGGGCGGACGGGTGATACGCAGTATTTT.

The chain couples TRBV5-1 to TRBJ2-5; TRBD1 aligns across 7 bases. Germline V lookup: CDR1 SGHRS, CDR2 YFSETQ. The CDR3 spans 13 residues. J gave up 3 bases and V 4 bases, and 3 bases lay outside the gene matches. The CDR3 here is CASSLGTEETQYF. Written as DNA, the CDR3 is TGCGCCAGCAGCCTCGGGACAGAAGAGACCCAGTACTTC.

This clone was seen a handful of times. The V call is TRBV7-9, the J call TRBJ2-2, with TRBD1 matching over 7 bases. CDR3 length: 15 residues. V gave up 2 bases and J gave up 4 bases; unmatched junction bases: 4. CDR1 is SEHNR, CDR2 FQNEAQ, per germline (reference sequence). DNA for the CDR3: TGTGCCAGCAGCTTAATGACAGGGTTCACCGGGGAGCTGTTTTTT. Residues: CASSLMTGFTGELFF.

The V call is TRBV7-3, the J call TRBJ2-2; perhaps TRBD2 as D (7 bases). V shed 3 bases and J shed 7 bases, with 18 bases lying between them. CDR3 length equals 16 residues. Germline assignment: CDR1 SGHTA and CDR2 FQGTGA. The CDR3 DNA reads TGTGCCAGCAGCTTGGCCGGGGGGCAAGTCGGCGGGGAGCTGTTTTTT. This encodes CASSLAGGQVGGELFF.